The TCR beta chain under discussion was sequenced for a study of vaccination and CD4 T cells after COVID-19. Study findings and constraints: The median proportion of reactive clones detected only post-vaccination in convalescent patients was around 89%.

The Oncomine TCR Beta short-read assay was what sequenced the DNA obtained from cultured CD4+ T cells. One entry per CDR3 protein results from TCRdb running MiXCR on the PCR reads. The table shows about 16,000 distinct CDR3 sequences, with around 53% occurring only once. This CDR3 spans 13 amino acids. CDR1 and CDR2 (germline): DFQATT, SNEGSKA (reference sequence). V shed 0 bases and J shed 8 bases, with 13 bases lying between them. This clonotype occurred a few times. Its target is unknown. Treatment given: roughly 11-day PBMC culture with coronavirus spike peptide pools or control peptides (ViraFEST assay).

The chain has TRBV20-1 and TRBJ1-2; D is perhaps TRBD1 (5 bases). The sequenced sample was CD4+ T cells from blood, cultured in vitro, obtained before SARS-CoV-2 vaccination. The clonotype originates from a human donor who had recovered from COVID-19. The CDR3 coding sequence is TGCAGTGCTAGAGATGGGACCGGGTGGGGCTACACCTTC. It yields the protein CSARDGTGWGYTF.